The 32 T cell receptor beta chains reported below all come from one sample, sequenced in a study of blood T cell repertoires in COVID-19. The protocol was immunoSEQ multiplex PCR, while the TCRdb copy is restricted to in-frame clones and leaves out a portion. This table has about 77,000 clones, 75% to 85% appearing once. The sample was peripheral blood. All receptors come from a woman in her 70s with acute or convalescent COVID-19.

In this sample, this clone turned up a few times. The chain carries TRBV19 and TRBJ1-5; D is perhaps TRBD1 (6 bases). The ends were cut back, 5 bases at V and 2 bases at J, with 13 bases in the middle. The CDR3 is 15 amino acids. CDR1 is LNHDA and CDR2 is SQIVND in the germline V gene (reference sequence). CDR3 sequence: CASSAIEGGNQPQHF. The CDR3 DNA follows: TGTGCCAGTAGTGCAATAGAGGGGGGCAATCAGCCCCAGCATTTT.

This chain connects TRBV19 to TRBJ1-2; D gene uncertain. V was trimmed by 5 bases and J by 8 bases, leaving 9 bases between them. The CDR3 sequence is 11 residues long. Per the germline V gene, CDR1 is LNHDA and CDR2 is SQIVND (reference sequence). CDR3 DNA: TGTGCCAGTAGTTCCTTTCGGGGCTACACCTTC. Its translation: CASSSFRGYTF.

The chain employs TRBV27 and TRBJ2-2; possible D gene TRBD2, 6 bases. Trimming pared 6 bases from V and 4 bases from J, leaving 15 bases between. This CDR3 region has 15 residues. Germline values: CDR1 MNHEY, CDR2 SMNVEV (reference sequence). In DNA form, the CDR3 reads TGTGCCAGCAGCCCACGGGGGAGGATCACCGGGGAGCTGTTTTTT. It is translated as CASSPRGRITGELFF.

CDR3 sequence: CASTYHTDRAQETQYF. CDR3 DNA: TGTGCCAGCACTTACCACACCGACAGGGCCCAAGAGACCCAGTACTTC. The genes are TRBV4-2 and TRBJ2-5; TRBD1 aligns across 7 bases. The CDR3 length is 16 residues. The V gene end was trimmed by 7 bases and the J gene end by 1 base; junction bases not matched to a gene: 12. Per the germline V gene, CDR1 is LGHNA and CDR2 is YNFKEQ.

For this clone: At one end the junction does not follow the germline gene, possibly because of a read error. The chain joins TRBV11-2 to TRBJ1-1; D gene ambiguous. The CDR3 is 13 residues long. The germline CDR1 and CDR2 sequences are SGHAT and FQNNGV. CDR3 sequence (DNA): TGTGCCAGCGGCTTGACTCCGAACACTGAAGCTTTCTTT. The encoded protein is CASGLTPNTEAFF.

DNA of the CDR3: TGTGCCAGCAGACTCGTAGGGACTAGCGGGGGCTACGAGCAGTACTTC. It yields the protein CASRLVGTSGGYEQYF. The chain links TRBV28 to TRBJ2-7; 14 positions match TRBD2. The CDR3 is made up of 16 amino acids. Germline CDR1 and CDR2: MDHEN and SYDVKM. V was pared by 6 bases and J by 3 bases, with 7 bases of the junction left unmatched.

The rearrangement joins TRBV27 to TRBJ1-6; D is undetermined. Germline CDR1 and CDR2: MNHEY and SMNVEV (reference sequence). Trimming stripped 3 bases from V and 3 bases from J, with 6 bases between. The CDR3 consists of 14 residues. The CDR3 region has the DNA TGTGCCAGCAGTTTGGGCAGCTATAATTCACCCCTCCACTTT. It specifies CASSLGSYNSPLHF.

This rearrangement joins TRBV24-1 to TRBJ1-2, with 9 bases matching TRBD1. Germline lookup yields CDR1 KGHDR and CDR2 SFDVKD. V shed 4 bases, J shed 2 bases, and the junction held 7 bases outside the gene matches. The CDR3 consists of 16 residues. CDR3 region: CATSDPSGQGNYGYTF. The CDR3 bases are TGTGCCACCAGTGACCCCTCGGGACAGGGAAACTATGGCTACACCTTC.

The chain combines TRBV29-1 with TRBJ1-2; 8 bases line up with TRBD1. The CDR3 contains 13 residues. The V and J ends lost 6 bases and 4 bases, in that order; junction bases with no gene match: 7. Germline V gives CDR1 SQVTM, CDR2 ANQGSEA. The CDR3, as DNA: TGCAGCGTCGCGGGACAGGTGGTCTATGGCTACACCTTC. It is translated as CSVAGQVVYGYTF.

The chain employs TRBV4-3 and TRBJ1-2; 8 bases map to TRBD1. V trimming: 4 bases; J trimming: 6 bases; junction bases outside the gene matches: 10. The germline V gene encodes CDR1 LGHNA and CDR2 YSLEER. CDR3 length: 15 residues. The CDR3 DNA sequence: TGCGCCAGCAGCCTCAACGTCAGGGGGCTGAATGGCTACACCTTC. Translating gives CASSLNVRGLNGYTF.

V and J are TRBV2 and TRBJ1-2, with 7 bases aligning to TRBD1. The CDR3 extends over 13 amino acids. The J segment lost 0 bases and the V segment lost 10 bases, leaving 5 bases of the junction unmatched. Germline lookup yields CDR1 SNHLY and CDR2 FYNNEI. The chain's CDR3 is CAKGTVPNYGYTF. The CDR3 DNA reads TGTGCCAAGGGGACAGTTCCTAACTATGGCTACACCTTC.

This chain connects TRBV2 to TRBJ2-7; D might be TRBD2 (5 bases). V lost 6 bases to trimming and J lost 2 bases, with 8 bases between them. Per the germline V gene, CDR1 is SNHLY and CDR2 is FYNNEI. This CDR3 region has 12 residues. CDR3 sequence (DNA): TGTGCCAGCAGAGGGAGTCCCTACGAGCAGTACTTC. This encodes CASRGSPYEQYF.

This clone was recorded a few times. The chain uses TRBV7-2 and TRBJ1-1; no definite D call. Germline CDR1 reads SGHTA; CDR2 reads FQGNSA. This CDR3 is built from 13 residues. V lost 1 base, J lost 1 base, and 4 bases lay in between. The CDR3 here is CASSLGQNTEAFF. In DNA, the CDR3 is TGTGCCAGCAGCTTAGGACAGAACACTGAAGCTTTCTTT.

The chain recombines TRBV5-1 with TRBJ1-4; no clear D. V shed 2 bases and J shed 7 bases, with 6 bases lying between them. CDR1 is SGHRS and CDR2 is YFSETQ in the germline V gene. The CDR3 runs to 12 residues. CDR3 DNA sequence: TGCGCCAGCAGCTTACCGGGTGAAAAACTGTTTTTT. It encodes CASSLPGEKLFF.

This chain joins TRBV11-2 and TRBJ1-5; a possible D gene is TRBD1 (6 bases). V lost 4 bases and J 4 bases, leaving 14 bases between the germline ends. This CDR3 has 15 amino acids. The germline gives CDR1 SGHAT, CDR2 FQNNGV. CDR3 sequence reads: CASSSSATGNQPQHF. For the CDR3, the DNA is TGTGCCAGCAGCTCATCTGCTACAGGGAATCAGCCCCAGCATTTT.

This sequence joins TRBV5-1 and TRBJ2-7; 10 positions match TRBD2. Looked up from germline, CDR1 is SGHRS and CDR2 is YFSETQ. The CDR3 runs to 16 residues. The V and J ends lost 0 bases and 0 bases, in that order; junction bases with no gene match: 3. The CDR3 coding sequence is TGCGCCAGCAGCTTGGATAGCGGGGGGACCTCCTACGAGCAGTACTTC. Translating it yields CASSLDSGGTSYEQYF.

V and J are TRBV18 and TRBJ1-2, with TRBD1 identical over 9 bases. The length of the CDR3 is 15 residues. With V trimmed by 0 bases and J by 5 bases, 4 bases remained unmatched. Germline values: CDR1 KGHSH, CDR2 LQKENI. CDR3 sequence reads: CASSPPGQGWYGYTF. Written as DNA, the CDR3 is TGTGCCAGCTCACCACCGGGACAGGGATGGTATGGCTACACCTTC.

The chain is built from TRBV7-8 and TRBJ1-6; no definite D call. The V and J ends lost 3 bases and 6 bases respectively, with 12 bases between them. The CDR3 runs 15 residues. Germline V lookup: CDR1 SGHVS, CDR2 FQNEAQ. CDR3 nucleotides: TGTGCCAGCAGCTTTATGGGCAGAACTAATTCACCCCTCCACTTT. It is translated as CASSFMGRTNSPLHF.

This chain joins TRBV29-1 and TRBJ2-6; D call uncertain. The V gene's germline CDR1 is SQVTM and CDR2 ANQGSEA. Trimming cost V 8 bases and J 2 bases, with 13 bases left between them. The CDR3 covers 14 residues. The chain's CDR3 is CSTREVTGANVLTF. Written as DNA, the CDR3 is TGCAGCACCCGAGAGGTTACTGGGGCCAACGTCCTGACTTTC.

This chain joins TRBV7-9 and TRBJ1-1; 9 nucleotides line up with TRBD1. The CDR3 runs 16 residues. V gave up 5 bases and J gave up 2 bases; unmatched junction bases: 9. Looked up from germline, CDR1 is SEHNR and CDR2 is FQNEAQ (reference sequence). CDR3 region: CASSVLQGAGNTEAFF. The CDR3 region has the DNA TGTGCCAGCAGCGTCTTACAGGGGGCGGGAAACACTGAAGCTTTCTTT.

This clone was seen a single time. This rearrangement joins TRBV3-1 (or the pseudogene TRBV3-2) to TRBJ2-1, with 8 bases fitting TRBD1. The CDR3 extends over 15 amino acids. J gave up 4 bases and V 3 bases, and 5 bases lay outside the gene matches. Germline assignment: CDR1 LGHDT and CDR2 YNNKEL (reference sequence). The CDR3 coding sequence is TGTGCCAGCAGCCAGTTCGGACAGGGTTACAATGAGCAGTTCTTC. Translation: CASSQFGQGYNEQFF.

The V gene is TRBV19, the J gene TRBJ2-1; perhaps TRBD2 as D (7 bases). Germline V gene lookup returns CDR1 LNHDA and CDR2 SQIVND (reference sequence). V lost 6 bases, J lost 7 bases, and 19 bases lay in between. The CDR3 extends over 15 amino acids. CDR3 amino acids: CASSVGGGARNEQFF. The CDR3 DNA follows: TGTGCCAGTAGCGTCGGTGGGGGGGCGAGAAATGAGCAGTTCTTC. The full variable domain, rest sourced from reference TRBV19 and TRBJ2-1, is DGGITQSPKYLFRKEGQNVTLSCEQNLNHDAMYWYRQDPGQGLRLIYYSQIVNDFQKGDIAEGYSVSREKKESFPLTVTSAQKNPTAFYLCASSVGGGARNEQFFGPGTRLTVL.

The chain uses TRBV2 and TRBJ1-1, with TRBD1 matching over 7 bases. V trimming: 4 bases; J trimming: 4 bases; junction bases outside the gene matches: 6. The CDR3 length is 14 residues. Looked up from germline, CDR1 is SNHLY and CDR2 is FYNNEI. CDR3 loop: CASSVLTGSTEAFF. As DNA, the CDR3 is TGTGCCAGCAGTGTTTTGACAGGGTCCACTGAAGCTTTCTTT.

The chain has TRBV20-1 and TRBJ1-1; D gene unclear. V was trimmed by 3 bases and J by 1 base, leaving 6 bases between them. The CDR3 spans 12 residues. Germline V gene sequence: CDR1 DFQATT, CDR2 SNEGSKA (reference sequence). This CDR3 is CSASPGNTEAFF. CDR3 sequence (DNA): TGCAGTGCTAGTCCGGGGAACACTGAAGCTTTCTTT.

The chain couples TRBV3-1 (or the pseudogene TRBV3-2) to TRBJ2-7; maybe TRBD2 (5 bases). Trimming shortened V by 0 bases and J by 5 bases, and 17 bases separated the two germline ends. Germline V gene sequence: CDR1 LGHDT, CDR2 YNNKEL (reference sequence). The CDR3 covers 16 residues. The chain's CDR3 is CASSQDSGSIGNEQYF. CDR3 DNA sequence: TGTGCCAGCAGCCAAGATTCTGGCTCCATCGGGAACGAGCAGTACTTC.

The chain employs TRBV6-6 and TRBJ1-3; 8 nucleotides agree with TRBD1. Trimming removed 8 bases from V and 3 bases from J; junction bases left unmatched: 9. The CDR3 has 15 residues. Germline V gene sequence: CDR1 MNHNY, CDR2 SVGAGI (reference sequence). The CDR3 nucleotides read TGTGCCAGCTCTCCCCCAGGGGGCGGTGGAAACACCATATATTTT. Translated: CASSPPGGGGNTIYF.

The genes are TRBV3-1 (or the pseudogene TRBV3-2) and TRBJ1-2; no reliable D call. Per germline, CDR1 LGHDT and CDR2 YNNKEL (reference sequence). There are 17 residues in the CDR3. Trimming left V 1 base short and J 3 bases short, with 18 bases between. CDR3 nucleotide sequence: TGTGCCAGCAGCCAAGGCATGAGCGGGAAGGGCTACTATGGCTACACCTTC. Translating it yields CASSQGMSGKGYYGYTF.

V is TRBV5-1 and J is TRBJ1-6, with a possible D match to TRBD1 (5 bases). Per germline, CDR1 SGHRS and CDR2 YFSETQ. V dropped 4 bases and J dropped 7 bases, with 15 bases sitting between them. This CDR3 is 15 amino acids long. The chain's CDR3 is CASSANGGDNSPLHF. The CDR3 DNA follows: TGCGCCAGCAGCGCGAACGGGGGGGACAATTCACCCCTCCACTTT.

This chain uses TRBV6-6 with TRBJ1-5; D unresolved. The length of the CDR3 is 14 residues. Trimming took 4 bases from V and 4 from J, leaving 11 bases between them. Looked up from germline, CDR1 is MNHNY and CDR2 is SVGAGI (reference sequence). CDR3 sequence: CASSSYANNQPQHF. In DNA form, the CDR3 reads TGTGCCAGCAGTTCGTACGCGAATAATCAGCCCCAGCATTTT.

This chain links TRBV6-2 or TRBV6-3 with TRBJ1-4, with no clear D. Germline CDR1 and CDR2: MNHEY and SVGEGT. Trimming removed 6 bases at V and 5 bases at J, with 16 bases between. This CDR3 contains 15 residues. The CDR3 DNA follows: TGTGCCAGCAGCCCAATCAGGATGACGAATGAAAAACTGTTTTTT. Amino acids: CASSPIRMTNEKLFF.

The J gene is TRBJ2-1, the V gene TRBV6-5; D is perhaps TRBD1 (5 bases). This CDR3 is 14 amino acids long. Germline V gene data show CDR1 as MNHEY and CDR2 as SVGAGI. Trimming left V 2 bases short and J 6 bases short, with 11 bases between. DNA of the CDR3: TGTGCCAGCAGTTACAGGGGTAACATCAATGAGCAGTTCTTC. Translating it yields CASSYRGNINEQFF.

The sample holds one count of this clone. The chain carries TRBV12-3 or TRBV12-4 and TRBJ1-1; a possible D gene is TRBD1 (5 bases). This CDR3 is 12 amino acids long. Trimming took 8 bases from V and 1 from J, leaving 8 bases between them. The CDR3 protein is CASQTENTEAFF. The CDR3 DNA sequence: TGTGCCAGCCAGACAGAGAACACTGAAGCTTTCTTT.